This T cell receptor (beta chain) was recovered during a study of T-cell memory formation after mild COVID-19. Turning to this clonotype: The antigen is undetermined.

The study's findings and limits: Mostly located in CM and EM were contracting CD4+ clones, with contracting CD8+ clones located in EMRA. The pre-infection memory compartment contained some responding clones, suggesting cross-reactive memory joined.

One entry per CDR3 protein results from TCRdb running MiXCR on the 5' RACE reads. The sample lists some 180,000 distinct CDR3 sequences, around a sixth occurring once. Trimming took 3 bases from V and 0 from J, leaving 13 bases between them. Germline V gene data show CDR1 as LGHNA and CDR2 as YSLEER. This CDR3 has 16 residues. The specimen was PBMCs or a T cell subset sorted from them (not recorded which). The chain combines TRBV4-3 with TRBJ2-3; no definite D call. This clonotype originated in a man aged 18 to 29 who had mild COVID-19 (a few samples of this study predate the infection). Cell type and time point are not known. CDR3 residues: CASSHQWSPSTDTQYF. The DNA of the CDR3 is TGCGCCAGCAGCCATCAATGGTCCCCTAGCACAGATACGCAGTATTTT.